The subject of this entry is one TCR beta chain. What it binds is not known. Identification of naive CD8+ T cells rested on CD45RO-CCR7+CD27+CD95- status. The CDR3 covers 12 residues. This entry comes from a study of CXCR3-negative and CXCR3-positive naive CD8 T cells. General study findings and limits: Naive subsets did not differ in surface CD5, and TRB CDR3 properties served to infer TCR strength. Similar TRBV-TRBJ usage was seen in naive cells (both CXCR3-negative and CXCR3-positive), but memory cells differed. Memory CD8+ cells showed much lower diversity, while both naive subsets displayed comparably high diversity.

TRB cDNA was prepared as libraries by UMI-labeled 5' RACE. No DNA is given; TCRdb re-called the 5' RACE reads and lists each CDR3 protein once. The sample features under 50,000 distinct CDR3 sequences, with around 2.5% in its top ten. The V and J genes are TRBV12-3 or TRBV12-4 and TRBJ2-2. This TCR came from a human donor in good health. Some clones in this sample may be carry-over from other donors' samples. Sequencing input: naive CXCR3- CD8+ T cells from blood. This sample's subset: CD45RO-CCR7+CD27+CD95- naive CD8+ T cells lacking CXCR3 (TNR3-). CDR3: CASSLEPGELFF.